This is a list of T cell receptor beta chains from one sample in a study of blood T cells in healthy people across ages. TCRdb re-called the 5' RACE reads with MiXCR, one entry per CDR3 protein. The table has approximately 810,000 distinct CDR3 sequences, less than 35% seen once; the top ten hold roughly 17%. Sequences were obtained from blood. These receptors came from a woman of 80 years or more in good health. Each CDR3 is given with its conserved first and last residue. A D gene is named only where the DNA matches it firmly. A row's size may be missing; if present it is once, few, many or a size class.

d_gene: -
j_gene: TRBJ2-6
abundance: many
v_gene: TRBV6-2/TRBV6-3
len: 17
CDR3aa: CASSYGRGASGANVLTF
CDR3nt: TGTGCCAGCAGTTACGGCAGGGGGGCCTCTGGGGCCAACGTCCTGACTTTC

d_gene: -
j_gene: TRBJ1-1
abundance: -
v_gene: TRBV5-6
len: 14
CDR3aa: CASSLRNRFTEAFF
CDR3nt: TGTGCCAGCAGCTTGCGGAACAGGTTCACTGAAGCTTTCTTT

d_gene: -
j_gene: TRBJ1-2
abundance: -
v_gene: TRBV7-2
len: 15
CDR3aa: CASSLDFRGDYGYTF
CDR3nt: TGTGCCAGCAGCTTAGATTTCCGGGGTGACTATGGCTACACCTTC

d_gene: -
j_gene: TRBJ1-5
abundance: many
v_gene: TRBV24-1
len: 14
CDR3aa: CATSDLGGNQPQHF
CDR3nt: TGTGCCACCAGTGACCTGGGGGGGAATCAGCCCCAGCATTTT

d_gene: -
j_gene: TRBJ1-2
abundance: -
v_gene: TRBV10-3
len: 19
CDR3aa: CAISEGPRRAQEANYGYTF
CDR3nt: TGTGCCATCAGTGAGGGGCCCCGAAGGGCCCAGGAAGCTAACTATGGCTACACCTTC

d_gene: TRBD1
j_gene: TRBJ2-7
abundance: -
v_gene: TRBV6-2/TRBV6-3
len: 14
CDR3aa: CASSYGTAYYEQYF
CDR3nt: TGTGCCAGCAGTTACGGGACAGCCTACTACGAGCAGTACTTC

d_gene: -
j_gene: TRBJ2-4
abundance: -
v_gene: TRBV15
len: 13
CDR3aa: CATSRDVQDGQYF
CDR3nt: TGTGCCACCAGCAGAGATGTGCAGGACGGGCAGTACTTC

d_gene: -
j_gene: TRBJ2-5
abundance: many
v_gene: TRBV7-2
len: 14
CDR3aa: CASSFTGFQETQYF
CDR3nt: TGTGCCAGCAGCTTCACAGGGTTCCAAGAGACCCAGTACTTC

d_gene: -
j_gene: TRBJ2-3
abundance: many
v_gene: TRBV7-2
len: 16
CDR3aa: CASSLTGPKITDTQYF
CDR3nt: TGTGCCAGCAGCCTGACCGGGCCCAAAATCACAGATACGCAGTATTTT

d_gene: -
j_gene: TRBJ2-5
abundance: many
v_gene: TRBV27
len: 15
CDR3aa: CASSFWGGGQETQYF
CDR3nt: TGTGCCAGCAGTTTTTGGGGTGGGGGCCAAGAGACCCAGTACTTC

d_gene: -
j_gene: TRBJ2-7
abundance: -
v_gene: TRBV5-1
len: 13
CDR3aa: CASGLGGLDEQYF
CDR3nt: TGCGCCAGCGGCTTGGGCGGTTTGGACGAGCAGTACTTC

d_gene: -
j_gene: TRBJ2-7
abundance: many
v_gene: TRBV5-5
len: 16
CDR3aa: CASSLALGGSSYEQYF
CDR3nt: TGTGCCAGCAGCTTGGCCTTAGGTGGATCCTCCTACGAGCAGTACTTC

d_gene: TRBD1
j_gene: TRBJ1-1
abundance: -
v_gene: TRBV30
len: 14
CDR3aa: CAWSRDRGTTEAFF
CDR3nt: TGTGCCTGGTCCCGGGACAGGGGGACCACTGAAGCTTTCTTT

d_gene: TRBD1
j_gene: TRBJ1-4
abundance: -
v_gene: TRBV6-4
len: 16
CDR3aa: CASSDAQGAGDEKLFF
CDR3nt: TGTGCCAGCAGTGACGCCCAGGGGGCAGGCGACGAAAAACTGTTTTTT

d_gene: -
j_gene: TRBJ2-7
abundance: -
v_gene: TRBV4-1
len: 14
CDR3aa: CASSLFWGSYEQYF
CDR3nt: TGCGCCAGCAGCCTATTTTGGGGCTCCTACGAGCAGTACTTC

d_gene: -
j_gene: TRBJ1-4
abundance: -
v_gene: TRBV2
len: 15
CDR3aa: CASSGMRGSNEKLFF
CDR3nt: TGTGCCAGCAGTGGGATGAGGGGATCTAATGAAAAACTGTTTTTT

d_gene: TRBD2
j_gene: TRBJ2-1
abundance: few
v_gene: TRBV5-1
len: 14
CDR3aa: CAGSIGSGRAEQFF
CDR3nt: TGCGCCGGCAGCATCGGTAGCGGGAGGGCTGAGCAGTTCTTC

d_gene: -
j_gene: TRBJ2-1
abundance: -
v_gene: TRBV6-4
len: 15
CDR3aa: CASSDTDTSYNEQFF
CDR3nt: TGTGCCAGCAGTGACACGGATACCTCCTACAATGAGCAGTTCTTC

d_gene: -
j_gene: TRBJ2-5
abundance: -
v_gene: TRBV6-1
len: 17
CDR3aa: CASSEVMPEKWGETQYF
CDR3nt: TGTGCCAGCAGTGAAGTTATGCCTGAGAAATGGGGGGAGACCCAGTACTTC

d_gene: -
j_gene: TRBJ2-1
abundance: many
v_gene: TRBV11-2
len: 15
CDR3aa: CASSLAGERYNEQFF
CDR3nt: TGTGCCAGCAGCTTAGCGGGGGAGAGATACAATGAGCAGTTCTTC

d_gene: -
j_gene: TRBJ2-3
abundance: many
v_gene: TRBV20-1
len: 17
CDR3aa: CSARAIRVSAGTDTQYF
CDR3nt: TGCAGTGCTAGGGCAATCAGGGTTAGTGCAGGAACAGATACGCAGTATTTT

d_gene: -
j_gene: TRBJ2-7
abundance: many
v_gene: TRBV10-3
len: 15
CDR3aa: CAISESQGPLYEQYF
CDR3nt: TGTGCCATCAGTGAGTCGCAGGGCCCCCTCTACGAGCAGTACTTC

d_gene: TRBD1
j_gene: TRBJ2-1
abundance: many
v_gene: TRBV6-2/TRBV6-3
len: 15
CDR3aa: CASSLGQGAINEQFF
CDR3nt: TGTGCCAGCAGCTTAGGACAGGGGGCGATCAATGAGCAGTTCTTC

d_gene: TRBD2
j_gene: TRBJ2-1
abundance: many
v_gene: TRBV7-2
len: 18
CDR3aa: CASSYPGTSGFLGNEQFF
CDR3nt: TGTGCCAGCAGCTACCCCGGGACTAGCGGGTTTTTGGGGAATGAGCAGTTCTTC

d_gene: -
j_gene: TRBJ2-7
abundance: many
v_gene: TRBV2
len: 13
CDR3aa: CASSEGSGYEQYF
CDR3nt: TGTGCCAGCAGTGAAGGGTCAGGATACGAGCAGTACTTC

d_gene: -
j_gene: TRBJ2-7
abundance: few
v_gene: TRBV6-5
len: 14
CDR3aa: CASSYRGTGYEQYF
CDR3nt: TGTGCCAGCAGTTACCGGGGCACAGGGTACGAGCAGTACTTC

d_gene: TRBD1
j_gene: TRBJ2-7
abundance: -
v_gene: TRBV4-3
len: 16
CDR3aa: CASSQGTGQGFYEQYF
CDR3nt: TGCGCCAGCAGCCAAGGTACAGGACAGGGGTTTTACGAGCAGTACTTC

d_gene: -
j_gene: TRBJ1-5
abundance: few
v_gene: TRBV6-2/TRBV6-3
len: 14
CDR3aa: CASSYLRGNQPQHF
CDR3nt: TGTGCCAGCAGTTATCTTCGGGGCAATCAGCCCCAGCATTTT

d_gene: -
j_gene: TRBJ1-4
abundance: -
v_gene: TRBV12-3/TRBV12-4
len: 15
CDR3aa: CASREDRAINEKLFF
CDR3nt: TGTGCCAGCAGGGAGGACCGAGCAATTAATGAAAAACTGTTTTTT

d_gene: -
j_gene: TRBJ2-2
abundance: few
v_gene: TRBV4-2
len: 17
CDR3aa: CASSQGLGGRNTGELFF
CDR3nt: TGTGCCAGCAGCCAAGGCCTGGGGGGACGGAACACCGGGGAGCTGTTTTTT

d_gene: TRBD1
j_gene: TRBJ1-4
abundance: few
v_gene: TRBV20-1
len: 15
CDR3aa: CSARAPGTGEEKLFF
CDR3nt: TGCAGTGCTAGGGCTCCCGGGACAGGGGAGGAAAAACTGTTTTTT

d_gene: -
j_gene: TRBJ2-3
abundance: few
v_gene: TRBV24-1
len: 14
CDR3aa: CATSGRPYTDTQYF
CDR3nt: TGTGCCACCAGTGGACGGCCTTACACAGATACGCAGTATTTT

d_gene: -
j_gene: TRBJ2-7
abundance: -
v_gene: TRBV20-1
len: 12
CDR3aa: CSARVASYEQYF
CDR3nt: TGCAGTGCTAGGGTCGCTTCCTACGAGCAGTACTTC

d_gene: TRBD1
j_gene: TRBJ2-3
abundance: -
v_gene: TRBV6-5
len: 16
CDR3aa: CASSNFRGQGGDTQYF
CDR3nt: TGTGCCAGCAGTAACTTTCGAGGACAGGGGGGAGATACGCAGTATTTT

d_gene: TRBD2
j_gene: TRBJ2-3
abundance: many
v_gene: TRBV6-2/TRBV6-3
len: 14
CDR3aa: CASRDRLASDTQYF
CDR3nt: TGTGCCAGCAGGGACCGACTAGCATCAGATACGCAGTATTTT

d_gene: TRBD2
j_gene: TRBJ2-5
abundance: many
v_gene: TRBV10-3
len: 12
CDR3aa: CAIAGGTETQYF
CDR3nt: TGTGCCATCGCGGGGGGAACGGAGACCCAGTACTTC

d_gene: TRBD1
j_gene: TRBJ1-6
abundance: -
v_gene: TRBV20-1
len: 13
CDR3aa: CSAARTGLGPLHF
CDR3nt: TGCAGTGCTGCTAGGACAGGACTCGGACCCCTCCACTTT

d_gene: TRBD1
j_gene: TRBJ2-7
abundance: -
v_gene: TRBV7-2
len: 16
CDR3aa: CASSPGQALKQETLYF
CDR3nt: TGTGCCAGCAGCCCAGGACAGGCGTTGAAACAAGAGACCCTGTACTTC

d_gene: TRBD1
j_gene: TRBJ1-5
abundance: many
v_gene: TRBV12-3/TRBV12-4
len: 12
CDR3aa: CASGTGDQPQHF
CDR3nt: TGTGCCAGCGGGACAGGAGATCAGCCCCAGCATTTT

d_gene: -
j_gene: TRBJ2-7
abundance: -
v_gene: TRBV7-2
len: 14
CDR3aa: CASSAQGGLDEQYF
CDR3nt: TGTGCCAGCAGTGCACAGGGGGGGCTCGACGAGCAGTACTTC

d_gene: TRBD2
j_gene: TRBJ2-1
abundance: many
v_gene: TRBV20-1
len: 15
CDR3aa: CSVRPGTREINEQFF
CDR3nt: TGCAGTGTAAGGCCCGGGACTAGAGAGATTAATGAGCAGTTCTTC

d_gene: -
j_gene: TRBJ1-1
abundance: -
v_gene: TRBV5-6
len: 13
CDR3aa: CASSYSGVGQAFF
CDR3nt: TGTGCCAGCAGCTATTCAGGGGTTGGGCAAGCTTTCTTT